This T cell receptor (beta chain) was obtained from a study of T cells after yellow fever vaccination. Study-level findings and limits: From the bulk population, abundant clonotypes could contaminate and appear within FACS-sorted repertoires. Most primary-vaccination clones recurred post-booster (approximately 96% CD4, 88% CD8).

With regard to this clonotype: No antigen is known for it.

Germline CDR1 reads LNHDA; CDR2 reads SQIVND (reference sequence). The trim removed 7 bases at V and 2 bases at J, leaving 11 bases unmatched. The CDR3 spans 17 residues. MiXCR, run by TCRdb on the 5' RACE reads, gives a single entry per CDR3 protein. The table has some 170,000 distinct CDR3 sequences, 7% to 10% seen once. The sequence was collected from a man aged 18 to 29 who received the YFV17D yellow fever vaccine. The sequences come from CD8+ T cells sorted from PBMCs, collected 45 days after the yellow fever booster vaccination. This chain connects TRBV19 to TRBJ1-5; 10 positions match TRBD1. The CDR3 loop is CASNLDFGTGGNQPQHF. The CDR3 DNA sequence: TGTGCCAGTAACCTTGATTTCGGGACAGGGGGCAATCAGCCCCAGCATTTT.